Listed below are T cell receptor beta chains from one sample, sequenced in a study of technical replicates of blood from several donors. Only in-frame clones appear in the TCRdb table, and some are missing; sequencing was by immunoSEQ multiplex PCR. The table lists roughly 76,000 clones, 94% of them singletons. The sample consisted of T cells isolated from PBMCs. The origin of the receptors is a human donor in good health. CDR3s include the opening cysteine and the closing phenylalanine or tryptophan. A D gene is named only where the DNA matches it firmly. Size tells how often a clone was seen (once, few, many) or the class of an expanded clone, and some rows leave it out.

>TRBV4-1|NA|TRBJ2-3|TRBD1
CASNPLDRAGTDTQYF
TGCGCCAGCAATCCCCTAGACAGGGCGGGCACAGATACGCAGTATTTT
>TRBV7-8|NA|TRBJ2-4|NA
CASSLAEDPPQNIQYF
TGTGCCAGCAGCTTAGCCGAGGATCCCCCACAAAACATTCAGTACTTC
>TRBV5-1|NA|TRBJ1-2|NA
CASSFQGGSNYGYTF
TGCGCCAGCAGCTTCCAGGGCGGTTCTAACTATGGCTACACCTTC
>TRBV19|NA|TRBJ2-3|TRBD2
CASSTLAGSDTQYF
TGTGCCAGTAGTACCCTAGCGGGGTCAGATACGCAGTATTTT
>TRBV28|NA|TRBJ1-2|TRBD1
CASSALPGQGRYGYTF
TGTGCCAGCAGCGCCCTACCGGGACAGGGGCGCTATGGCTACACCTTC
>TRBV18|NA|TRBJ1-1|NA
CASSPGTGYTEAFF
TGTGCCAGCTCGCCGGGAACAGGGTACACTGAAGCTTTCTTT
>TRBV2|once|TRBJ2-7|NA
CASSVKYGRERECSYEQYF
TGTGCCAGCAGTGTAAAGTACGGGCGGGAAAGAGAATGCTCCTACGAGCAGTACTTC
>TRBV6-6|NA|TRBJ1-1|TRBD1
CASSFGQVKEAFF
TGTGCCAGCAGTTTTGGACAGGTGAAAGAAGCTTTCTTT
>TRBV5-8|NA|TRBJ1-1|NA
CASSLDQGEAFF
TGTGCCAGCAGCTTGGATCAGGGTGAGGCTTTCTTT
>TRBV15|NA|TRBJ1-2|NA
CATKPDRNYGYTF
TGTGCCACCAAACCCGACAGGAACTATGGCTACACCTTC
>TRBV5-1|NA|TRBJ1-1|TRBD1
CATNRGPIRTNTEAFF
TGCGCCACCAACAGGGGCCCGATTCGGACGAACACTGAAGCTTTCTTT
>TRBV7-6|NA|TRBJ2-1|NA
CAVSALQAYNEQFF
TGTGCCGTATCGGCCCTCCAGGCTTACAATGAGCAGTTCTTC
>TRBV28|NA|TRBJ1-1|NA
CASSLGGHTEAFF
TGTGCCAGCAGTTTGGGGGGTCACACTGAAGCTTTCTTT
>TRBV5-5|once|TRBJ1-5|TRBD1
CASSLTGGAYQPQHF
TGTGCCAGCAGCTTGACAGGGGGCGCTTATCAGCCCCAGCATTTT
>TRBV4-1|NA|TRBJ2-7|TRBD2
CASSQGVQLAGPYEQYF
TGCGCCAGCAGCCAAGGGGTCCAACTAGCGGGGCCCTACGAGCAGTACTTC
>TRBV5-1|few|TRBJ2-7|TRBD2
CASSLKSTSTSGIVSYEQYF
TGCGCCAGCAGCTTGAAATCCACGTCGACTAGCGGGATCGTCTCCTACGAGCAGTACTTC
>TRBV15|NA|TRBJ1-5|NA
CATSRDHTGIQPQHF
TGTGCCACCAGCAGAGATCACACAGGCATTCAGCCCCAGCATTTT
>TRBV7-8|NA|TRBJ1-2|NA
CASSRPPGVTNYGYTF
TGTGCCAGCAGCCGACCACCCGGGGTCACAAACTATGGCTACACCTTC
>TRBV5-4|NA|TRBJ2-1|TRBD1
CASSLNEGALNEQFF
TGTGCCAGCAGCTTAAATGAGGGGGCGCTCAATGAGCAGTTCTTC
>TRBV4-1|NA|TRBJ2-5|NA
CASSLGWTGQETQYF
TGCGCCAGCAGCCTAGGCTGGACGGGGCAAGAGACCCAGTACTTC
>TRBV6-1|NA|TRBJ2-5|NA
CASSEAGPGETQYF
TGTGCCAGCAGTGAAGCGGGGCCGGGAGAGACCCAGTACTTC
>TRBV6-1|NA|TRBJ2-7|TRBD1
CASSEGVGQPSYEQYF
TGTGCCAGCAGTGAAGGCGTGGGACAGCCTTCCTACGAGCAGTACTTC
>TRBV2|NA|TRBJ2-7|TRBD1
CASSEDRGQWYEQYF
TGTGCCAGCAGTGAGGACAGGGGGCAGTGGTACGAGCAGTACTTC
>TRBV30|NA|TRBJ1-2|NA
CAWRGAGGGGYTF
TGTGCCTGGAGGGGAGCGGGGGGCGGAGGCTACACCTTC
>TRBV6-1|NA|TRBJ1-1|NA
CASNRAYTEAFF
TGTGCCAGCAACAGGGCCTACACTGAAGCTTTCTTT
>TRBV28|NA|TRBJ1-5|NA
CASSFWAREVEGNQPQHF
TGTGCCAGCAGTTTCTGGGCCAGGGAAGTTGAAGGCAATCAGCCCCAGCATTTT
>TRBV27|NA|TRBJ1-4|NA
CASSLSTRGVTNEKLFF
TGTGCCAGCAGTTTATCCACCCGCGGGGTCACTAATGAAAAACTGTTTTTT
>TRBV28|NA|TRBJ1-5|TRBD1
CASSSVGQGVNQPQHF
TGTGCCAGCAGTTCGGTGGGACAGGGGGTAAATCAGCCCCAGCATTTT
>TRBV9|NA|TRBJ1-1|TRBD1
CASSRDRNTEAFF
TGTGCCAGCAGCCGGGACAGGAACACTGAAGCTTTCTTT
>TRBV18|NA|TRBJ1-3|NA
CASSPSPVRSGNTIYF
TGTGCCAGCTCACCCTCTCCCGTCCGCTCTGGAAACACCATATATTTT
>TRBV10-3|NA|TRBJ2-7|TRBD2
CAISESSGSYEQYF
TGTGCCATCAGTGAGTCTAGCGGGAGCTACGAGCAGTACTTC
>TRBV20-1|NA|TRBJ2-7|NA
CSVLGGYEQYF
TGCAGTGTTCTTGGCGGCTACGAGCAGTACTTC
>TRBV15|NA|TRBJ1-5|NA
CATSSYLDQPQHF
TGTGCCACCAGCAGTTACCTAGATCAGCCCCAGCATTTT
>TRBV19|NA|TRBJ2-1|TRBD2
CASSPPAVAGSYNEQFF
TGTGCCAGTAGTCCCCCCGCGGTAGCGGGGTCCTACAATGAGCAGTTCTTC
>TRBV7-9|NA|TRBJ1-6|TRBD1
CASSSRGNSPLHF
TGTGCCAGCAGTTCCAGGGGGAATTCACCCCTCCACTTT
>TRBV7-9|NA|TRBJ1-1|NA
CASSPTFKSGKLVPEAFF
TGTGCCAGCAGCCCAACCTTTAAATCAGGGAAATTAGTTCCTGAAGCTTTCTTT
>TRBV12-5|once|TRBJ2-2|TRBD2
CASGLVLAANTGELFF
TGTGCTAGTGGTTTGGTGCTAGCGGCGAACACCGGGGAGCTGTTTTTT
>TRBV5-1|NA|TRBJ2-7|TRBD2
CASSLVGGGSYEQYF
TGCGCCAGCAGCTTGGTGGGGGGGGGATCCTACGAGCAGTACTTC
>TRBV6-5|NA|TRBJ1-1|TRBD1
CASSLFGTGTEAFF
TGTGCCAGCAGCCTCTTCGGGACAGGTACTGAAGCTTTCTTT
>TRBV6-1|NA|TRBJ1-4|TRBD1
CASSVRDRGYEKLFF
TGTGCCAGCAGTGTCCGGGACAGGGGATATGAAAAACTGTTTTTT
>TRBV18|NA|TRBJ2-1|NA
CASSMKRAQDEQFF
TGTGCCAGCTCAATGAAGCGGGCCCAGGATGAGCAGTTCTTC
>TRBV5-6|NA|TRBJ1-1|TRBD1
CASSFILTGMNTEAFF
TGTGCCAGCAGCTTTATCTTGACAGGGATGAACACTGAAGCTTTCTTT
>TRBV28|NA|TRBJ1-4|NA
CASSLLTGPSTNEKLFF
TGTGCCAGCAGTTTATTAACAGGGCCCTCAACTAATGAAAAACTGTTTTTT
>TRBV6-6|NA|TRBJ2-1|TRBD2
CASSPSGNLNEQFF
TGTGCCAGCAGCCCCAGCGGGAATCTAAATGAGCAGTTCTTC
>TRBV29-1|NA|TRBJ2-1|TRBD2
CSVPNHVLAGSYNEQFF
TGCAGCGTTCCTAACCATGTACTAGCGGGCTCCTACAATGAGCAGTTCTTC
>TRBV11-3|NA|TRBJ2-7|NA
CASSLTGNEQYF
TGTGCCAGCAGCTTAACAGGGAACGAGCAGTACTTC
>TRBV5-1|NA|TRBJ2-5|NA
CASSLDSLGETQYF
TGCGCCAGCAGCTTGGACTCCCTCGGAGAGACCCAGTACTTC
>TRBV5-4|NA|TRBJ2-7|TRBD2
CASSPHGRPSGRASREQYF
TGTGCCAGCAGCCCTCACGGTAGGCCTAGCGGGAGGGCGTCGCGGGAGCAGTACTTC
>TRBV7-7|NA|TRBJ2-7|NA
CASSRDFSNSYEQYF
TGTGCTAGCAGCCGGGACTTCTCGAACTCCTACGAGCAGTACTTC
>TRBV7-8|NA|TRBJ2-5|TRBD1
CASSGPRTGVRETQYF
TGTGCCAGCAGTGGGCCAAGGACAGGGGTTCGGGAGACCCAGTACTTC
>TRBV16|NA|TRBJ2-2|NA
CASSQVRSNTGELFF
TGTGCCAGCAGCCAAGTACGGTCGAACACCGGGGAGCTGTTTTTT
>TRBV4-1|NA|TRBJ2-2|TRBD1
CASSKPGQDHGELFF
TGCGCCAGCAGCAAACCGGGACAGGATCACGGGGAGCTGTTTTTT
>TRBV5-1|NA|TRBJ2-5|NA
CASSLGRAETQYF
TGCGCCAGCAGCTTGGGGAGGGCGGAGACCCAGTACTTC
>TRBV7-2|NA|TRBJ2-7|TRBD2
CASSLWRGGRTYEQYF
TGTGCCAGCAGCCTATGGCGGGGCGGGAGGACCTACGAGCAGTACTTC
>TRBV11-3|NA|TRBJ2-3|TRBD2
CASSRGTSPTDTQYF
TGTGCCAGCAGCCGAGGGACTAGCCCCACAGATACGCAGTATTTT
>TRBV6-5|NA|TRBJ1-3|TRBD1
CASRPGTGTGNTIYF
TGTGCCAGCAGACCCGGGACAGGGACTGGAAACACCATATATTTT
>TRBV19|few|TRBJ1-1|NA
CASSLPRWRRTEAFF
TGTGCCAGTAGTCTCCCAAGGTGGCGGCGGACTGAAGCTTTCTTT
>TRBV7-9|NA|TRBJ2-3|TRBD2
CASSYLAGGPDTQYF
TGTGCCAGCAGCTACCTAGCGGGGGGGCCAGATACGCAGTATTTT
>TRBV27|once|TRBJ1-2|NA
CASSLSPLDSRSNYGYTF
TGTGCCAGCAGTTTATCTCCCCTTGACAGCCGCTCTAACTATGGCTACACCTTC